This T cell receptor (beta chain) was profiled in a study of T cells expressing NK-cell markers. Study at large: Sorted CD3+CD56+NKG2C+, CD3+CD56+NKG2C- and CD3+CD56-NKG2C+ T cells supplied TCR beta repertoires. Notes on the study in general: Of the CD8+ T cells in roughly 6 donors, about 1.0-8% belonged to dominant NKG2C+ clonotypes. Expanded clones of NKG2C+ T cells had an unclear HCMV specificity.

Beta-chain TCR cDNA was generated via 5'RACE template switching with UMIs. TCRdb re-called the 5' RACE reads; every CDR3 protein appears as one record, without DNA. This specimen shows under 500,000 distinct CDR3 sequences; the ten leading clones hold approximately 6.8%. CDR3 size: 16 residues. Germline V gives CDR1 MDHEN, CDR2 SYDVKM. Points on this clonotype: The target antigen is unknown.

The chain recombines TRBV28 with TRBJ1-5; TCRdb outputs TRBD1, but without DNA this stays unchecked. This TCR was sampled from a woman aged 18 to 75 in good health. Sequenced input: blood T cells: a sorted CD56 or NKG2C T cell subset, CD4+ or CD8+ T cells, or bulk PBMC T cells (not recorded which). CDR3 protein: CASSDTGGRGYQPQHF.